This passage covers 3 T cell receptor beta chains from one sample sequenced in a study of cytomegalovirus exposure and HLA in healthy donors. PCR amplification relied on 60 Vbeta primers (plus 13 Jbeta primers). This table comes from immunoSEQ multiplex PCR, and its TCRdb copy is limited to in-frame clones, with some not included. The data show 150,000 to 200,000 clones, roughly 80% seen once. Input material: PBMCs. The origin of the receptors is a female donor in good health and CMV-seronegative.

The chain employs TRBV6-1 and TRBJ1-5; possible D gene TRBD1, 5 bases. The CDR3 extends over 15 amino acids. V was cut by 2 bases and J by 3 bases, with 11 bases left in between. Germline values: CDR1 MNHNS, CDR2 SASEGT. The CDR3 DNA sequence: TGTGCCAGCAGTGAACAGGGTTCCTTCAATCAGCCCCAGCATTTT. It encodes CASSEQGSFNQPQHF.

The V and J genes are TRBV27 and TRBJ1-1; no reliable D call. V was clipped by 3 bases and J by 4 bases, with 6 bases between them. The CDR3 contains 12 residues. In germline, CDR1 is MNHEY, CDR2 SMNVEV (reference sequence). CDR3 residues: CASSFLGTEAFF. Here the CDR3 DNA reads TGTGCCAGCAGTTTCCTCGGCACTGAAGCTTTCTTT.

This clone was found a few times. This rearrangement joins TRBV2 to TRBJ2-3, with D possibly matching TRBD2 (5 bases). The CDR3 extends over 15 amino acids. Deletions cut 4 bases from V and 1 base from J, with 12 bases between. Germline V gene sequence: CDR1 SNHLY, CDR2 FYNNEI. CDR3 coding DNA: TGTGCCAGCAGTGTGTCTAGCCCGGGCACAGATACGCAGTATTTT. Amino acid sequence: CASSVSSPGTDTQYF. Together with reference TRBV2 and TRBJ2-3, the CDR3 gives the full variable domain: EPEVTQTPSHQVTQMGQEVILRCVPISNHLYFYWYRQILGQKVEFLVSFYNNEISEKSEIFDDQFSVERPDGSNFTLKIRSTKLEDSAMYFCASSVSSPGTDTQYFGPGTRLTVL.